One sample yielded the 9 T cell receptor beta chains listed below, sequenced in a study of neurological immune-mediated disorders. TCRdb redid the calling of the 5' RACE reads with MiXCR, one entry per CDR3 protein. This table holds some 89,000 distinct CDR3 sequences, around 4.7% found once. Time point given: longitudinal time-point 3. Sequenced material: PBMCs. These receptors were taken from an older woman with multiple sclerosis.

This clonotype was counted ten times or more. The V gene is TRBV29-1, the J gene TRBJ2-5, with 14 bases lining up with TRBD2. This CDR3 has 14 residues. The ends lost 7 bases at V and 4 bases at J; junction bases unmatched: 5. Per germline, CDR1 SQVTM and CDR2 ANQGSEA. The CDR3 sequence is CSGGTSGGGETQYF. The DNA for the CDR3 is TGCAGCGGAGGGACTAGCGGGGGTGGAGAGACCCAGTACTTC.

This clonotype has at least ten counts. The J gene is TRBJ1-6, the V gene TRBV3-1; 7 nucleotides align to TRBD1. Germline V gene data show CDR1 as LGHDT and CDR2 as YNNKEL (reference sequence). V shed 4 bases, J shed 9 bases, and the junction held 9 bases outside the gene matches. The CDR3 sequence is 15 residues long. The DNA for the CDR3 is TGTGCCAGCAGCCGAGGAGGACAGGCGTCTTCACCCCTCCACTTT. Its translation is CASSRGGQASSPLHF.

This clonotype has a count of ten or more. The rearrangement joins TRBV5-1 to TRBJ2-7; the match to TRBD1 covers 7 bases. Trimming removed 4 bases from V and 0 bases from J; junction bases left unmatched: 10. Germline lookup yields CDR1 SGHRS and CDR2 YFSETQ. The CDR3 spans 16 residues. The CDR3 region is CASSLETGFGSYEQYF. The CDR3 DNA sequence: TGCGCCAGCAGCCTTGAGACAGGGTTCGGCTCCTACGAGCAGTACTTC.

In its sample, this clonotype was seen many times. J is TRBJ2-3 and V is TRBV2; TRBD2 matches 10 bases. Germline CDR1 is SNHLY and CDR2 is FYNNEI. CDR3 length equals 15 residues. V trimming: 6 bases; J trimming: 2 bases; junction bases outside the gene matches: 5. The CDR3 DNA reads TGTGCCAGCAGGGTACTAGCGGGGAACACAGATACGCAGTATTTT. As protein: CASRVLAGNTDTQYF.

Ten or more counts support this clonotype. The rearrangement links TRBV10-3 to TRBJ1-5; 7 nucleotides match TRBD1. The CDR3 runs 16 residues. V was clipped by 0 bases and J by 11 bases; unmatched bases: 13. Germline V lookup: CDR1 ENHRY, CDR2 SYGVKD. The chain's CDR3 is CAISESRDTFRGSQHF. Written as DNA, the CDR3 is TGTGCCATCAGTGAGTCAAGGGACACTTTCAGGGGGTCCCAGCATTTT.

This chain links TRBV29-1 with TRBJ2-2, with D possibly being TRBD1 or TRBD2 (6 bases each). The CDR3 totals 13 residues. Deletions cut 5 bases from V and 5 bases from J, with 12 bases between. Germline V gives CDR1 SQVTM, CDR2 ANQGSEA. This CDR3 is CSVRGTSTGELFF. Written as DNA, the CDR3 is TGCAGCGTTCGCGGGACATCTACCGGGGAGCTGTTTTTT.

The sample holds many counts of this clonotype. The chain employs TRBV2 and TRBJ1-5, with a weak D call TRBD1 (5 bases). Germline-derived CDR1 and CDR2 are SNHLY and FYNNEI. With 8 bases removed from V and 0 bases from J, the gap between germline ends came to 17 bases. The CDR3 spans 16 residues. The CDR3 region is CASLLHRSYSNQPQHF. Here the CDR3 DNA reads TGTGCCAGCTTATTGCACAGGAGCTATAGCAATCAGCCCCAGCATTTT.

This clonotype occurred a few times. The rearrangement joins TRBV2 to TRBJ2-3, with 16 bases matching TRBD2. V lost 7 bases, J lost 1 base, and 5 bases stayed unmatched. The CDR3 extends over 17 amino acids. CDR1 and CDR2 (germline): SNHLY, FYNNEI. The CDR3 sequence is CASIGTSGGVRTDTQYF. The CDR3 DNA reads TGTGCCAGCATAGGGACTAGCGGGGGGGTGCGCACAGATACGCAGTATTTT.

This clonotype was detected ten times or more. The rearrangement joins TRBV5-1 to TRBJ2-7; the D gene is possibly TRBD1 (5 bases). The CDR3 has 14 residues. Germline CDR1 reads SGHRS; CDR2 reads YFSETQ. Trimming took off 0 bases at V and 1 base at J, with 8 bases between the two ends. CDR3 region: CASSLVDRSYEQYF. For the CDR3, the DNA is TGCGCCAGCAGCTTGGTAGACAGATCCTACGAGCAGTACTTC.